Listed below are T cell receptor beta chains from one sample, sequenced in a study of regulatory T cells in long-lasting Graves disease. TCRdb called the multiplex PCR reads again in MiXCR, with one record for every CDR3 protein. The repertoire holds over 200,000 distinct CDR3 sequences, with around 18% as singletons. The sample was also reused in another study, on T cells in Graves' hyperthyroidism and ophthalmopathy.

The source material was peripheral blood mononuclear cells (PBMCs), sampled at new diagnosis, from a patient treated with antithyroid drugs. The receptors were sampled from a woman between 25 and 40 years old with Graves disease. The CDR3 runs from the conserved cysteine through the conserved F or W. Each record gives: CDR3 protein, CDR3 DNA, V gene, D gene, J gene, clone size. The D gene is left open where the match is weak. Expanded clones get a size class; other rows say once, few or many, or leave the size out.

CDR3aa: CASSFTAPYEQYF
CDR3nt: TGTGCCAGCAGCTTTACGGCACCCTACGAGCAGTACTTC
v_gene: TRBV7-3
d_gene: -
j_gene: TRBJ2-7
abundance: -

CDR3aa: CASSYKSSRGTEAFF
CDR3nt: TGCGCCAGCAGCTATAAGAGCTCTCGTGGCACTGAAGCTTTCTTT
v_gene: TRBV5-1
d_gene: -
j_gene: TRBJ1-1
abundance: many

CDR3aa: CASRLQGAGTEAFF
CDR3nt: TGTGCCAGCAGGTTACAGGGGGCTGGCACTGAAGCTTTCTTT
v_gene: TRBV7-2
d_gene: TRBD1
j_gene: TRBJ1-1
abundance: -

CDR3aa: CASSQADGYTF
CDR3nt: TGTGCCAGCAGCCAAGCAGATGGCTACACCTTC
v_gene: TRBV3-1
d_gene: -
j_gene: TRBJ1-2
abundance: many

CDR3aa: CASSLAVGTGELFF
CDR3nt: TGTGCCAGCAGCTTAGCAGTAGGTACCGGGGAGCTGTTTTTT
v_gene: TRBV7-9
d_gene: -
j_gene: TRBJ2-2
abundance: many

CDR3aa: CASSPSRGMSYEQYF
CDR3nt: TGTGCCAGCTCACCTTCTAGGGGGATGTCCTACGAGCAGTACTTC
v_gene: TRBV18
d_gene: -
j_gene: TRBJ2-7
abundance: many

CDR3aa: CASSPAGGTYEQYF
CDR3nt: TGTGCCAGCTCACCGGCAGGGGGGACCTACGAGCAGTACTTC
v_gene: TRBV18
d_gene: -
j_gene: TRBJ2-7
abundance: -

CDR3aa: CASSRTGQGVSEQYF
CDR3nt: TGTGCCAGCTCACGGACAGGACAGGGAGTCTCCGAGCAGTACTTC
v_gene: TRBV18
d_gene: TRBD1
j_gene: TRBJ2-7
abundance: -

CDR3aa: CASSLEVTGTGYGYTF
CDR3nt: TGCGCCAGCAGCTTGGAGGTGACAGGGACAGGCTATGGCTACACCTTC
v_gene: TRBV5-1
d_gene: TRBD1
j_gene: TRBJ1-2
abundance: -

CDR3aa: CASSPRGARGDEQFF
CDR3nt: TGTGCCAGCTCACCGCGGGGGGCTCGTGGGGATGAGCAGTTCTTC
v_gene: TRBV18
d_gene: TRBD2
j_gene: TRBJ2-1
abundance: many

CDR3aa: CASSLMGYEQYF
CDR3nt: TGTGCCAGCAGTCTCATGGGCTACGAGCAGTACTTC
v_gene: TRBV27
d_gene: -
j_gene: TRBJ2-7
abundance: many

CDR3aa: CASSWTGTGLYEQYF
CDR3nt: TGTGCCAGCAGTTGGACCGGGACAGGGCTCTACGAGCAGTACTTC
v_gene: TRBV27
d_gene: TRBD1
j_gene: TRBJ2-7
abundance: many

CDR3aa: CASSQEPSTRNTEAFF
CDR3nt: TGTGCCAGCAGCCAAGAACCCTCGACGCGTAACACTGAAGCTTTCTTT
v_gene: TRBV3-1
d_gene: -
j_gene: TRBJ1-1
abundance: -

CDR3aa: CASSPLRPSRYGYTF
CDR3nt: TGTGCCAGCAGCCCCCTGCGCCCCTCCCGCTATGGCTACACCTTC
v_gene: TRBV11-2
d_gene: -
j_gene: TRBJ1-2
abundance: many

CDR3aa: CASTGTEEAFF
CDR3nt: TGCGCCAGCACCGGGACAGAAGAAGCTTTCTTT
v_gene: TRBV5-1
d_gene: TRBD1
j_gene: TRBJ1-1
abundance: many

CDR3aa: CASSQRTGGRQPQHF
CDR3nt: TGCGCCAGCAGCCAGAGGACAGGGGGCCGACAGCCCCAGCATTTT
v_gene: TRBV4-1
d_gene: TRBD1
j_gene: TRBJ1-5
abundance: -

CDR3aa: CASSFGGTGGYTF
CDR3nt: TGTGCCAGCAGCTTTGGGGGAACGGGCGGCTACACCTTC
v_gene: TRBV7-9
d_gene: -
j_gene: TRBJ1-2
abundance: many